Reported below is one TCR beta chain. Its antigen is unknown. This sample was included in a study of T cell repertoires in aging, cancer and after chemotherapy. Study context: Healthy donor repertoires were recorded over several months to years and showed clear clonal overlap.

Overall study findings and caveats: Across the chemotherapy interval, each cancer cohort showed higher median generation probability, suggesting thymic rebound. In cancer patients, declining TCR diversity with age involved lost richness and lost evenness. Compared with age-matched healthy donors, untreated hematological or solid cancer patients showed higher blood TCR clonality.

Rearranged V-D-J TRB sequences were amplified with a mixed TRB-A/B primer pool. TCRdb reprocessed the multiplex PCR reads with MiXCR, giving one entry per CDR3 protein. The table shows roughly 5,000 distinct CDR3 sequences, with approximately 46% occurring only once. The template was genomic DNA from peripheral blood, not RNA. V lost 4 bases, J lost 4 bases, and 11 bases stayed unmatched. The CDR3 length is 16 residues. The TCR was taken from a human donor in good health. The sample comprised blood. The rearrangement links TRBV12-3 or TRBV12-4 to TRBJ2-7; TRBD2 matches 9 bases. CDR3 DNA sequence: TGTGCCAGCAGTTCCGCTCTTCGTCTAGCGGGGTACGAGCAGTACTTC. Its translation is CASSSALRLAGYEQYF.